This record concerns one TCR beta chain sequence. The data belong to a study of blood T cell repertoires in COVID-19. The overall study: Sites across the United States, Italy and Spain contributed samples from acute and convalescent COVID-19.

CDR3 length equals 18 residues. Between the trimmed V and J ends, which lost 5 bases and 5 bases, there was a span of 26 bases. In germline, CDR1 is MNHNY, CDR2 SVGAGI (reference sequence). Per the original methods: Amplification of reference gene primers provided the estimated nucleated cell counts. Clones were read by immunoSEQ multiplex PCR, and TCRdb kept only the in-frame ones, dropping some. The DNA gave D and trimming, while V, J and clone size come from that table. The sample shows around 310,000 clones, around 91% of them seen only once. The sequence was obtained from a woman in her sixties with acute or convalescent COVID-19. The V and J genes are TRBV6-6 and TRBJ2-3; a weak D match, TRBD2 (6 bases). Sequencing was performed on peripheral blood. The CDR3 DNA reads TGTGCCAGCAGTCAACTACCCCCCGTTAATCGGGGGTTAGATACGCAGTATTTT. Residues: CASSQLPPVNRGLDTQYF.